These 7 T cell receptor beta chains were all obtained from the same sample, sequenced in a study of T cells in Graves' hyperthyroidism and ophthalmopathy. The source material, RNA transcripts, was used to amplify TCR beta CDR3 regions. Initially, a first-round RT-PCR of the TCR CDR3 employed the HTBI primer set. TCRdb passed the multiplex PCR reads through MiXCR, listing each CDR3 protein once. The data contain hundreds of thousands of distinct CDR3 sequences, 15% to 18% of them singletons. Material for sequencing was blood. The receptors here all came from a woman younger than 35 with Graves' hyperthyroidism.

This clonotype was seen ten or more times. CDR3 residues: CASSSDGNTIYF. The CDR3 region has the DNA TGTGCCAGCAGTTCGGACGGAAACACCATATATTTT. This sequence joins TRBV27 and TRBJ1-3; D remains ambiguous. This CDR3 contains 12 residues. Trimming took 4 bases from V and 4 from J, leaving 5 bases between them. CDR1 MNHEY and CDR2 SMNVEV come from the germline V gene (reference sequence).

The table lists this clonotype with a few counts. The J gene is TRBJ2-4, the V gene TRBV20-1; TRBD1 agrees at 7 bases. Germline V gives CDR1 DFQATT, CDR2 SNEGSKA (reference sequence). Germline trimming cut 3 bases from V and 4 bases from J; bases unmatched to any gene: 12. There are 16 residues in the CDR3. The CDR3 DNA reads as TGCAGTGCTAGTGGGCACGGAGGCAGGGGGAAAAACATTCAGTACTTC. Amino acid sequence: CSASGHGGRGKNIQYF.

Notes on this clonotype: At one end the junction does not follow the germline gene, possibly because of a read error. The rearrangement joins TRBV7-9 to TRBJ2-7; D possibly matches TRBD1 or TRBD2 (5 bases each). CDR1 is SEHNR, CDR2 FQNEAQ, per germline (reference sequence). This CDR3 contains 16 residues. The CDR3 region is CASSQDPWDPLYEQYF. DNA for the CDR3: TGCGCCAGCAGCCAAGATCCTTGGGACCCCCTCTACGAGCAGTACTTC.

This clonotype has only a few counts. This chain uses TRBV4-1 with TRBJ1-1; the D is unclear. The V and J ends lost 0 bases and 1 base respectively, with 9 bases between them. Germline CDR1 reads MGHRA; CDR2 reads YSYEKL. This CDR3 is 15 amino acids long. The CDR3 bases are TGCGCCAGCAGCCAAGAGTGGGTCCAGAACACTGAAGCTTTCTTT. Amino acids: CASSQEWVQNTEAFF.

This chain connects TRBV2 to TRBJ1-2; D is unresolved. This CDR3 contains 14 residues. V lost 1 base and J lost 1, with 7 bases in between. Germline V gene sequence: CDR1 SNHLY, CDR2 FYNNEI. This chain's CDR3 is CASSEDWVNYGYTF. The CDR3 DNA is TGTGCCAGCAGTGAAGATTGGGTTAACTATGGCTACACCTTC.

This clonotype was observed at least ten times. The CDR3 here is CASIHSDRNQPQHF. CDR3 coding DNA: TGTGCCAGCATTCACTCGGACCGCAATCAGCCCCAGCATTTT. The chain employs TRBV12-3 or TRBV12-4 and TRBJ1-5; D is undetermined. V lost 7 bases and J 2 bases, leaving 12 bases between the germline ends. CDR3 length: 14 amino acids.

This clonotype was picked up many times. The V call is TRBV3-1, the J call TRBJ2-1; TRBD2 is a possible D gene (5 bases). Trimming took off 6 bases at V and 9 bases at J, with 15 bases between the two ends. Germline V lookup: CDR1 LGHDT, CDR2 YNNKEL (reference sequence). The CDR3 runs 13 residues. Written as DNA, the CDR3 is TGTGCCAGCAGACGCACCCCTAGCTTTGAGCAGTTCTTC. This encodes CASRRTPSFEQFF.